One and the same sample provided the 30 T cell receptor beta chains below, sequenced in a study of blood T cell repertoires in COVID-19. Here immunoSEQ multiplex PCR was the method, and the copy in TCRdb shows in-frame clones only, minus some. The table has more than 95,000 clones, 69% seen once. The material sequenced was peripheral blood. The receptors shown here come from a woman aged 70-85 years with acute or convalescent COVID-19.

The V and J genes are TRBV19 and TRBJ1-2, with D possibly being TRBD1 (5 bases). There are 15 residues in the CDR3. Deletions cut 6 bases from V and 3 bases from J, with 17 bases between. From germline, CDR1 is LNHDA and CDR2 SQIVND (reference sequence). CDR3 DNA sequence: TGTGCCAGTAGAAAAACCATGGGAGGGGACTATGGCTACACCTTC. It yields the protein CASRKTMGGDYGYTF.

The chain joins TRBV3-1 (or the pseudogene TRBV3-2) to TRBJ2-7; D possibly corresponds to TRBD2 (7 bases). V was pared by 4 bases and J by 0 bases, with 16 bases between. Per germline, CDR1 LGHDT and CDR2 YNNKEL (reference sequence). The length of the CDR3 is 16 residues. Here the CDR3 reads CASSRRGGPSSYEQYF. The CDR3, as DNA: TGTGCCAGCAGCCGCCGCGGGGGCCCCTCCTCCTACGAGCAGTACTTC.

Concerning this clone: The CDR3 does not end in the conserved phenylalanine or tryptophan, so this is likely a read error. No DNA is shown, since the ends of the CDR3 on it are uncertain; the CDR3 is the one TCRdb lists. V gene TRBV3-1 (or the pseudogene TRBV3-2) combines with J gene TRBJ1-2; no DNA check was done on the table's D call, TRBD1. Including both end residues, the CDR3 is 13 amino acids long. Germline V gene sequence: CDR1 LGHDT, CDR2 YNNKEL (reference sequence). The CDR3: CASSQTSVRGLTL.

The V gene is TRBV28, the J gene TRBJ1-1; D possibly corresponds to TRBD1 (6 bases). Germline-derived CDR1 and CDR2 are MDHEN and SYDVKM. The CDR3 has 14 residues. V was cut by 6 bases and J by 2 bases, with 13 bases left in between. CDR3 in amino acids: CASRSPGQNTEAFF. The CDR3 DNA is TGTGCCAGCAGGTCTCCGGGACAAAACACTGAAGCTTTCTTT.

This chain connects TRBV7-2 to TRBJ1-6, with a weak D call TRBD1 (5 bases). This CDR3 has 13 residues. Per germline, CDR1 SGHTA and CDR2 FQGNSA. V was pared by 6 bases and J by 13 bases, with 16 bases between. CDR3 nucleotide sequence: TGTGCCAGCAGACCAACAGGATCAACCCCCCTCCACTTT. It translates to CASRPTGSTPLHF.

V is TRBV10-3 and J is TRBJ1-6, with 7 bases aligning to TRBD1. The germline V gene encodes CDR1 ENHRY and CDR2 SYGVKD. V lost 3 bases to trimming and J lost 6 bases; unmatched junction nucleotides: 11. The CDR3 consists of 17 residues. Here the CDR3 reads CAISDTRQGTVNSPLHF. The CDR3 DNA reads TGTGCCATCAGTGACACGAGACAGGGAACGGTTAATTCACCCCTCCACTTT.

This clone was counted once. This chain connects TRBV3-1 (or the pseudogene TRBV3-2) to TRBJ2-7; 9 bases agree with TRBD2. CDR3 size: 16 residues. CDR1 is LGHDT and CDR2 is YNNKEL in the germline V gene (reference sequence). Unmatched junction bases numbered 6, after V lost 1 base and J lost 2 bases. CDR3 DNA sequence: TGTGCCAGCAGCCAAGGTTTAGCGGGAGCAGCCTACGAGCAGTACTTC. Amino acid sequence: CASSQGLAGAAYEQYF.

The chain links TRBV4-3 to TRBJ2-7; TRBD1 matches at 9 bases. From germline, CDR1 is LGHNA and CDR2 YSLEER. CDR3 length: 14 amino acids. The V segment lost 4 bases and the J segment 3 bases; nucleotides outside the gene matches: 4. CDR3 in DNA: TGCGCCAGCAGCCCGGGGACAGGGATCTACGAGCAGTACTTC. It yields the protein CASSPGTGIYEQYF.

The chain has TRBV11-2 and TRBJ2-3, with 9 bases identical to TRBD1. Germline loops: CDR1 SGHAT, CDR2 FQNNGV. The CDR3 totals 15 residues. V shed 3 bases and J 4 bases; nucleotides not matched to a gene: 5. The CDR3 loop is CASSLGQGFSDTQYF. Here the CDR3 DNA reads TGTGCCAGCAGCTTGGGACAGGGTTTTTCAGATACGCAGTATTTT.

The V gene is TRBV15, the J gene TRBJ2-1; TRBD2 matches 12 bases. V lost 6 bases to trimming and J lost 4 bases; unmatched junction nucleotides: 4. Germline CDR1 LNHNV, CDR2 YYDKDF (reference sequence). The CDR3 is made up of 15 amino acids. The CDR3 nucleotides read TGTGCCACCAGGAGTGGGACTAGCGGGTACAATGAGCAGTTCTTC. Its protein product is CATRSGTSGYNEQFF.

This clone was observed a handful of times. This rearrangement joins TRBV18 to TRBJ1-2, with unresolved D. V lost 2 bases and J lost 8, with 9 bases in between. Germline V gives CDR1 KGHSH, CDR2 LQKENI. The CDR3 contains 12 residues. The CDR3 loop is CASSPGLGGYTF. CDR3 DNA sequence: TGTGCCAGCTCACCAGGGTTGGGCGGCTACACCTTC.

This clone was seen a few times. This sample includes further DNA sequences coding for the same CDR3. The chain couples TRBV5-1 to TRBJ1-6; 7 bases align to TRBD1. Looked up from germline, CDR1 is SGHRS and CDR2 is YFSETQ. The V gene end was trimmed by 0 bases and the J gene end by 6 bases; junction bases not matched to a gene: 0. The CDR3 has 14 residues. The CDR3: CASSLGQGNSPLHF. CDR3 nucleotides: TGCGCCAGCAGCTTGGGACAGGGTAATTCACCCCTCCACTTT.

The CDR3 DNA is TGTGCCAGCAGCTTAGGGCCAGGGGGGTTCTACGAGCAGTACTTC. This encodes CASSLGPGGFYEQYF. J is TRBJ2-7 and V is TRBV7-3; TRBD1 is a possible D gene (7 bases). The CDR3 has 15 residues. The germline V gene encodes CDR1 SGHTA and CDR2 FQGTGA. The V and J ends lost 2 bases and 3 bases respectively, with 14 bases between them.

The chain combines TRBV3-1 (or the pseudogene TRBV3-2) with TRBJ2-5; 12 positions agree with TRBD2. The junction had 10 bases not matched to a gene; V was cut back by 6 bases and J by 5 bases. Germline-derived CDR1 and CDR2 are LGHDT and YNNKEL (reference sequence). The CDR3 runs to 16 residues. The CDR3 DNA is TGTGCCAGCAGTCGAATCCAGACTAGCGGGAGTGAGACCCAGTACTTC. Translated: CASSRIQTSGSETQYF.

V and J are TRBV29-1 and TRBJ2-7, with 7 bases matching TRBD1. CDR1 is SQVTM, CDR2 ANQGSEA, per germline. This CDR3 is built from 14 residues. V shed 7 bases, J shed 2 bases, and the junction held 11 bases outside the gene matches. Written as DNA, the CDR3 is TGCAGCGCCGCAAAACCGGGACAGCCCTACGAGCAGTACTTC. Translation: CSAAKPGQPYEQYF.

The V call is TRBV28, the J call TRBJ2-5; D is perhaps TRBD2 (5 bases). Trimming took 6 bases from V and 0 from J, leaving 11 bases between them. The CDR3 spans 14 residues. Germline V CDR1 and CDR2: MDHEN, SYDVKM. The CDR3 region is CASRLPGYQETQYF. For the CDR3, the DNA is TGTGCCAGCAGACTCCCGGGGTACCAAGAGACCCAGTACTTC.

The genes are TRBV27 and TRBJ2-7, with D perhaps matching TRBD2 (5 bases). The germline V and J ends were trimmed by 0 bases and 3 bases, with 12 bases remaining between them. This CDR3 comprises 15 residues. Germline V gene sequence: CDR1 MNHEY, CDR2 SMNVEV (reference sequence). This chain's CDR3 is CASSLSNSGLYEQYF. The CDR3 nucleotides are TGTGCCAGCAGTTTATCGAACAGCGGACTCTACGAGCAGTACTTC.

J is TRBJ2-5 and V is TRBV3-1 (or the pseudogene TRBV3-2); D is possibly TRBD1 (6 bases). CDR3 length: 15 amino acids. V was shortened by 0 bases and J by 4 bases, with 12 bases between the two germline ends. Germline assignment: CDR1 LGHDT and CDR2 YNNKEL (reference sequence). The CDR3 nucleotides read TGTGCCAGCAGCCAAGATGTCAGGGGAAGAGAGACCCAGTACTTC. It yields the protein CASSQDVRGRETQYF.

This chain links TRBV5-6 with TRBJ1-4, with 7 bases lining up with TRBD1. CDR3 length: 16 amino acids. Germline CDR1 is SGHDT and CDR2 is YYEEEE. V trimming: 2 bases; J trimming: 3 bases; junction bases outside the gene matches: 7. The CDR3 nucleotides read TGTGCCAGCAGCTTAGCAGGGGGGCAGGCTAATGAAAAACTGTTTTTT. It translates to CASSLAGGQANEKLFF. Variable domain in full (rest from reference TRBV5-6 and TRBJ1-4): DAGVTQSPTHLIKTRGQQVTLRCSPKSGHDTVSWYQQALGQGPQFIFQYYEEEERQRGNFPDRFSGHQFPNYSSELNVNALLLGDSALYLCASSLAGGQANEKLFFGSGTQLSVL.

This clone has just a few counts. The chain's CDR3 is CASSWRGAPDTQYF. The CDR3 region has the DNA TGTGCCAGCAGCTGGCGGGGGGCCCCAGATACGCAGTATTTT. This chain connects TRBV13 to TRBJ2-3; TRBD2 aligns across 8 bases. The CDR3 is 14 amino acids. Germline CDR1 is PRHDT and CDR2 is FYEKMQ (reference sequence). With V trimmed by 4 bases and J by 4 bases, 4 bases remained unmatched.

This chain connects TRBV6-5 to TRBJ2-3, with TRBD1 matching over 12 bases. V was clipped by 8 bases and J by 3 bases; unmatched bases: 6. CDR1 is MNHEY and CDR2 is SVGAGI in the germline V gene. This CDR3 contains 15 residues. CDR3 residues: CASRLGQGATDTQYF. CDR3 nucleotide sequence: TGTGCCAGCCGACTGGGACAGGGGGCAACAGATACGCAGTATTTT.

This sequence joins TRBV24-1 and TRBJ2-1, with 9 bases identical to TRBD2. The CDR3 spans 18 residues. V was pared by 3 bases and J by 7 bases, with 15 bases of the junction left unmatched. Germline loops: CDR1 KGHDR, CDR2 SFDVKD. The CDR3 is CATSDRPRSGGIVNEQFF. CDR3 nucleotide sequence: TGTGCCACCAGTGATCGACCCAGGAGCGGGGGGATAGTGAATGAGCAGTTCTTC.

This rearrangement joins TRBV5-1 to TRBJ1-1; D is uncertain. The CDR3 length is 13 residues. The germline V and J ends were trimmed by 3 bases and 6 bases, with 12 bases remaining between them. The germline gives CDR1 SGHRS, CDR2 YFSETQ. CDR3 sequence reads: CASSSPGISEAFF. The CDR3 region has the DNA TGCGCCAGCAGCTCCCCGGGGATTTCTGAAGCTTTCTTT.

The chain has TRBV11-1 and TRBJ2-1; TRBD2 agrees at 10 bases. Germline assignment: CDR1 SGHAT and CDR2 FQDESV (reference sequence). There are 16 residues in the CDR3. V was clipped by 5 bases and J by 3 bases; unmatched bases: 7. The CDR3 coding sequence is TGTGCCAGCAGCCTTACCGGGACTAGCGACTACAATGAGCAGTTCTTC. Translated: CASSLTGTSDYNEQFF.

CDR3 sequence: CSARDRFEAFF. CDR3 nucleotides: TGCAGTGCTAGAGACAGGTTTGAAGCTTTCTTT. This chain links TRBV20-1 with TRBJ1-1; D gene ambiguous. The CDR3 covers 11 residues. Germline values: CDR1 DFQATT, CDR2 SNEGSKA (reference sequence). V lost 0 bases, J lost 7 bases, and 6 bases lay in between.

The chain combines TRBV5-1 with TRBJ2-1; D is perhaps TRBD1 (6 bases). The CDR3 consists of 14 residues. Germline assignment: CDR1 SGHRS and CDR2 YFSETQ. V lost 0 bases and J 3 bases, leaving 7 bases between the germline ends. CDR3 in DNA: TGCGCCAGCAGCTTGGTAGGGGGCTACAATGAGCAGTTCTTC. Its protein is CASSLVGGYNEQFF.

The chain joins TRBV18 to TRBJ2-3; TRBD1 matches 9 bases. With V trimmed by 0 bases and J by 6 bases, 7 bases remained unmatched. Per the germline V gene, CDR1 is KGHSH and CDR2 is LQKENI. This CDR3 is built from 16 residues. The CDR3 protein is CASSPPQGTGHDTQYF. As DNA, the CDR3 is TGTGCCAGCTCACCACCGCAGGGGACAGGGCACGATACGCAGTATTTT.

The gene calls are TRBV2 and TRBJ1-5, with TRBD1 as a possible D gene (5 bases). The V end was cut by 7 bases, the J end by 0 bases, with 7 bases between. The CDR3 has 13 amino acids. The germline V gene has CDR1 SNHLY and CDR2 FYNNEI. The CDR3 protein is CASTGFSNQPQHF. The CDR3 coding sequence is TGTGCCAGCACAGGGTTTAGCAATCAGCCCCAGCATTTT.

The chain combines TRBV27 with TRBJ2-5; unclear D gene. CDR1 and CDR2 from the germline V gene are MNHEY and SMNVEV (reference sequence). The CDR3 consists of 12 residues. Trimming left V 5 bases short and J 5 bases short, with 9 bases between. The DNA of the CDR3 is TGTGCCAGCAGTCCCATCGGGGAGACCCAGTACTTC. This codes for CASSPIGETQYF.

The chain links TRBV2 to TRBJ1-3; 7 bases line up with TRBD1. The CDR3 contains 14 residues. V lost 4 bases and J lost 3; bases outside the gene matches: 3. Germline V gene sequence: CDR1 SNHLY, CDR2 FYNNEI. The CDR3 DNA follows: TGTGCCAGCAGTGGGCGACAGGGTGGAAACACCATATATTTT. Its translation is CASSGRQGGNTIYF.